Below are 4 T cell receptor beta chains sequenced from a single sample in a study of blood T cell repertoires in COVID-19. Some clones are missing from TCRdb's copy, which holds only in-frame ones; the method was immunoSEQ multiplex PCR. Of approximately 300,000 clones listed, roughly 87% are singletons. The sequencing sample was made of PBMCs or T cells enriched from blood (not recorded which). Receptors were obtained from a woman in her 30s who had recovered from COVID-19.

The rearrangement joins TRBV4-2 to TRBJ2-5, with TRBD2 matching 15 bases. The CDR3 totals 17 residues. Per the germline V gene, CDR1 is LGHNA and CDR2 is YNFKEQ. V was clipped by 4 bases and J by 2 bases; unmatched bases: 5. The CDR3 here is CASSPLGTSGGQETQYF. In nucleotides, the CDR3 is TGTGCCAGCAGCCCGCTAGGGACTAGCGGGGGGCAAGAGACCCAGTACTTC.

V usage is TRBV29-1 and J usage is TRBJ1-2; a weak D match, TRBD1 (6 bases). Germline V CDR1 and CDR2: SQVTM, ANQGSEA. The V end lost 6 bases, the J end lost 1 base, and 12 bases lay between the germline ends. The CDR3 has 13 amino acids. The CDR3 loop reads CSVWTENNYGYTF. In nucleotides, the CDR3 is TGCAGCGTGTGGACAGAGAATAACTATGGCTACACCTTC.

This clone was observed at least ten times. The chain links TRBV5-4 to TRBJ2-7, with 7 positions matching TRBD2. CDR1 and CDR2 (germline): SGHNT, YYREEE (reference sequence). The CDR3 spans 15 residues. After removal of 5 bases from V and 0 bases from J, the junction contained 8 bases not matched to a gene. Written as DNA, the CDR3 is TGTGCCAGCAGGCCCGAACTAGCGACCTCCTACGAGCAGTACTTC. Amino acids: CASRPELATSYEQYF.

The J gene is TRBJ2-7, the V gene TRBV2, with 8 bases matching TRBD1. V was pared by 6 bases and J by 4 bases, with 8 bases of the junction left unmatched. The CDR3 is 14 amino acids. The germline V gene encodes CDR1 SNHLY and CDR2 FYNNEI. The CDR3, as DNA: TGTGCCAGCAGAGGACAGGGTCCCTCTTACGAGCAGTACTTC. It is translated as CASRGQGPSYEQYF.